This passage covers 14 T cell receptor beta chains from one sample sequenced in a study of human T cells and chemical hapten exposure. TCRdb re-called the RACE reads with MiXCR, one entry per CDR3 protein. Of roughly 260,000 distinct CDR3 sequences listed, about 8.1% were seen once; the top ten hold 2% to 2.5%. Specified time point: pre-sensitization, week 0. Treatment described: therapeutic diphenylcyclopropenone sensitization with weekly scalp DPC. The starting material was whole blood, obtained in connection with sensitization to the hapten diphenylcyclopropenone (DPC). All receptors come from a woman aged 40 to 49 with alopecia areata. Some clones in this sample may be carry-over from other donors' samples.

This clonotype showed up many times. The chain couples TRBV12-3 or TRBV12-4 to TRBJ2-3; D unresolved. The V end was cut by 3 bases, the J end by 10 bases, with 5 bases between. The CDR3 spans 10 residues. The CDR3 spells CASSLNAQYF. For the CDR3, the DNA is TGTGCCAGCAGTTTGAATGCGCAGTATTTT.

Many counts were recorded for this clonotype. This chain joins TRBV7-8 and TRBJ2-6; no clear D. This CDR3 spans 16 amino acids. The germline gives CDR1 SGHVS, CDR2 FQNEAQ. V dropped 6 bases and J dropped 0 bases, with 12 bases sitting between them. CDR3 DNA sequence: TGTGCCAGCAGAACTTCGGCCACCTCTGGGGCCAACGTCCTGACTTTC. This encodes CASRTSATSGANVLTF.

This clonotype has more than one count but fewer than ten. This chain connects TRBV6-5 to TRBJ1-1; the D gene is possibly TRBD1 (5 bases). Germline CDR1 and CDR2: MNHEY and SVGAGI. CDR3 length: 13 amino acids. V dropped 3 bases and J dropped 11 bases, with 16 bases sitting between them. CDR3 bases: TGTGCCAGCAGTTATCGCGGCAGGGATGAGGCTTTCTTT. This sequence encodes CASSYRGRDEAFF.

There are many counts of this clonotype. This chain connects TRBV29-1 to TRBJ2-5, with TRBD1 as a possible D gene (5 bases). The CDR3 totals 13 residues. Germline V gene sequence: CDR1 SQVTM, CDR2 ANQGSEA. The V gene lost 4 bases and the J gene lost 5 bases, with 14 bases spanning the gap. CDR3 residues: CSVVSGKLETQYF. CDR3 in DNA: TGCAGCGTTGTATCAGGGAAGCTCGAGACCCAGTACTTC.

The CDR3 bases are TGCGCCAGCAGCCAAGTCCGGACAGGGGTCTACAATGAGCAGTTCTTC. Amino acid sequence: CASSQVRTGVYNEQFF. V is TRBV4-1 and J is TRBJ2-1, with TRBD1 matching 9 bases. The CDR3 spans 16 residues. The V and J ends lost 1 base and 3 bases, in that order; junction bases with no gene match: 4. Germline V gene lookup returns CDR1 MGHRA and CDR2 YSYEKL.

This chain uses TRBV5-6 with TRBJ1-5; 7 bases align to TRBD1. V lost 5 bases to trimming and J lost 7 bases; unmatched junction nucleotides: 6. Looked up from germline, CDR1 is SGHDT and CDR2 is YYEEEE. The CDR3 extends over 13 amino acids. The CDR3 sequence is CASSQQGRQPQHF. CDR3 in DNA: TGTGCCAGCAGTCAACAGGGGCGGCAGCCCCAGCATTTT.

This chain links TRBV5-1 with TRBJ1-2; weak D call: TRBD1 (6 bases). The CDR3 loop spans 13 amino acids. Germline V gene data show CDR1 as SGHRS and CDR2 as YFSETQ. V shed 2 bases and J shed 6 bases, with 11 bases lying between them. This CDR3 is CASSFLGQDGYTF. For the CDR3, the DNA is TGCGCCAGCAGCTTTTTGGGACAAGATGGCTACACCTTC.

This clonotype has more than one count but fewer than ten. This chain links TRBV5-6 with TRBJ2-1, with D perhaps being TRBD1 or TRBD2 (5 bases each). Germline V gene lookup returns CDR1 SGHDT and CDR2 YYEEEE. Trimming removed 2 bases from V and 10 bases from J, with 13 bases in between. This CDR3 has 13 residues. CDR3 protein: CASSLIEGREQFF. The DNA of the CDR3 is TGTGCCAGCAGCTTAATAGAGGGACGAGAGCAGTTCTTC. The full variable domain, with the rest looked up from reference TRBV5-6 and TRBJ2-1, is DAGVTQSPTHLIKTRGQQVTLRCSPKSGHDTVSWYQQALGQGPQFIFQYYEEEERQRGNFPDRFSGHQFPNYSSELNVNALLLGDSALYLCASSLIEGREQFFGPGTRLTVL.

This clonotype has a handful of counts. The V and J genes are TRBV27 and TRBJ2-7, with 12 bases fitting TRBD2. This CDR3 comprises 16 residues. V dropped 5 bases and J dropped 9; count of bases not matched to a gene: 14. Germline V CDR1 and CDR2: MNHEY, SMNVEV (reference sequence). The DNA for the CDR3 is TGTGCCAGCAGTCTCTCCTGGACTAGCGGGACGGTCGCGCAGTACTTC. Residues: CASSLSWTSGTVAQYF.

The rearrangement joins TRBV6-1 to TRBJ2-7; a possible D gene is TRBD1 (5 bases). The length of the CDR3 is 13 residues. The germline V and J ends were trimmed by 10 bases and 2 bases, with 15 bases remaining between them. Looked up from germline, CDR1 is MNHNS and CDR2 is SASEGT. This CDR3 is CATRRTLPYEQYF. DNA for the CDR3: TGTGCCACCCGCCGGACACTTCCCTACGAGCAGTACTTC.

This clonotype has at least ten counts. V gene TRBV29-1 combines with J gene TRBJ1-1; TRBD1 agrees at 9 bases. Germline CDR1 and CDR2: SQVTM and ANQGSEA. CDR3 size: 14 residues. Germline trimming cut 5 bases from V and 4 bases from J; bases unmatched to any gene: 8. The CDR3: CSVRHGTGITEAFF. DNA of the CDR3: TGCAGCGTTCGTCATGGGACAGGGATCACTGAAGCTTTCTTT.

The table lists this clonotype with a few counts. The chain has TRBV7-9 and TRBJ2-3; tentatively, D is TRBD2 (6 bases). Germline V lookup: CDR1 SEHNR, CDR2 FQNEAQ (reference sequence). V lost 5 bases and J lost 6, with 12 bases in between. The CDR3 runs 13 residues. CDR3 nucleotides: TGTGCCAGCAGCCTCCTGACTAGTGATACGCAGTATTTT. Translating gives CASSLLTSDTQYF. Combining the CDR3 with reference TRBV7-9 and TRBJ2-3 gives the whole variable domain DTGVSQNPRHKITKRGQNVTFRCDPISEHNRLYWYRQTLGQGPEFLTYFQNEAQLEKSRLLSDRFSAERPKGSFSTLEIQRTEQGDSAMYLCASSLLTSDTQYFGPGTRLTVL.

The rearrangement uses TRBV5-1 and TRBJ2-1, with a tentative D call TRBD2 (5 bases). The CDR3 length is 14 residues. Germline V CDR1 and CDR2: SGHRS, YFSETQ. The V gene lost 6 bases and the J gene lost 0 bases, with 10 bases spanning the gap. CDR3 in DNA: TGCGCCAGCACGGACTGGAGCTCCTACAATGAGCAGTTCTTC. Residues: CASTDWSSYNEQFF.

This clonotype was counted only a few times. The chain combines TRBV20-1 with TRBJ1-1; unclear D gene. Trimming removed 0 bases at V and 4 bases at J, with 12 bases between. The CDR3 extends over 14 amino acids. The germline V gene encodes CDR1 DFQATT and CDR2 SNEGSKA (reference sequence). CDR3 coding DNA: TGCAGTGCTAGAGATCTAAGGCTGGTCACTGAAGCTTTCTTT. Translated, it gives CSARDLRLVTEAFF.